The T cell receptor (beta chain) under discussion was sequenced for a study of cytomegalovirus exposure and HLA in healthy donors. The CDR3 runs to 15 residues. The germline gives CDR1 MRHNA, CDR2 SNTAGT. With V trimmed by 5 bases and J by 8 bases, 9 bases remained unmatched. Primers: 60 Vbeta forward and 13 Jbeta reverse. The data were produced by immunoSEQ multiplex PCR, yet TCRdb's version contains in-frame clones alone and is incomplete. This sample yields just under 95,000 clones, of which roughly 73% are seen a single time; roughly 6.6% belongs to the top ten. The receptor was isolated from a man aged 50-60 years in good health and CMV-seropositive. V is TRBV6-4 and J is TRBJ2-1, with 10 bases matching TRBD2. The sequenced sample was PBMCs. The DNA for the CDR3 is TGTGCCAGCAGTCTTACTAGCGGGGTCTTCGATGAGCAGTTCTTC. Its translation: CASSLTSGVFDEQFF.